This TCR beta chain was recovered during a study of technical replicates of blood from several donors. The V gene lost 0 bases and the J gene lost 4 bases, with 8 bases spanning the gap. The CDR3 extends over 14 amino acids. The germline V gene encodes CDR1 KGHSH and CDR2 LQKENI. The method was immunoSEQ multiplex PCR; TCRdb's version includes in-frame clones alone and lacks a portion of them. The table has about 61,000 clones, about 90% seen once. The clonotype originates from a human donor in good health. Some clones in this sample may be carry-over from other donors' samples. Sequenced sample: PBMCs. The chain recombines TRBV18 with TRBJ2-3; weak D call: TRBD1 (5 bases). CDR3 protein: CASSPPIRADTQYF. The CDR3 DNA reads as TGTGCCAGCTCACCACCAATCAGGGCAGATACGCAGTATTTT.